A selection of T cell receptor beta chains follows, all from one sample in a study of identical twins. From the 5' RACE reads, TCRdb called clonotypes with MiXCR, one entry per CDR3 protein. The sample records 700,000 to 950,000 distinct CDR3 sequences, 9% to 15% being singletons. These data were also filed under a second study, of yellow fever vaccine responses in identical twins.

The specimen sequenced was PBMCs. These receptors were obtained from a woman under 30 in good health. The CDR3 runs from the conserved cysteine through the conserved F or W. Clone size is given for some rows only: seen once, a few or many times, or a class if the clone is expanded.

TRBV25-1 | . | CASSVTGRENQETQYF
TRBV20-1 | few | CSARGTSGKETQYF
TRBV7-7 | . | CASGAGVAKNIQYF
TRBV9 | . | CASSGWVPGELFF
TRBV6-5 | . | CASSYRGTSGEPTDTQYF
TRBV5-1 | few | CASSFGLFYGYTF
TRBV20-1 | . | CSALTATLVNTEAFF
TRBV2 | few | CASNRVSGANVLTF
TRBV7-7 | once | CASSSLAVNEQFF
TRBV5-1 | few | CASSLGQRSSYNEQFF
TRBV6-1 | few | CASRGQPGEKLFF
TRBV29-1 | . | CSVDRDRGSDTQYF
TRBV1 | . | CTSSHMPGLAHNEQFF
TRBV6-5 | few | CASSYSRGTGGTGELFF